A selection of T cell receptor beta chains follows, all from one sample in a study of post-analysis software for immune sequencing data. TCRdb re-derived calls from the PCR reads in MiXCR, one entry per CDR3 protein. The sample has some 700,000 distinct CDR3 sequences, about 60% seen once. The source material was blood. The source of these receptors is a girl aged 2-10 years with multiple sclerosis. The CDR3 runs from the conserved cysteine through the conserved F or W. Fields, in order: clone size, D gene, CDR3 length, V gene, J gene, CDR3 protein, CDR3 DNA. The D gene is left open where the match is weak. Some rows mark clone size as missing; the rest say once, few, many or name a class of expanded clone.

clone size: .
D gene: TRBD2
CDR3 length: 15
V gene: TRBV29-1
J gene: TRBJ2-3
CDR3 protein: CSVEDPSGRVDTQYF
CDR3 DNA: TGCAGCGTTGAAGATCCTAGCGGGAGGGTAGATACGCAGTATTTT

clone size: .
D gene: .
CDR3 length: 15
V gene: TRBV15
J gene: TRBJ2-5
CDR3 protein: CATSRDGPAQETQYF
CDR3 DNA: TGTGCCACCAGCAGAGATGGGCCGGCGCAAGAGACCCAGTACTTC

clone size: few
D gene: TRBD2
CDR3 length: 16
V gene: TRBV5-1
J gene: TRBJ2-1
CDR3 protein: CASSPGLAGAYNEQFF
CDR3 DNA: TGCGCCAGCAGCCCTGGACTAGCGGGAGCCTACAATGAGCAGTTCTTC

clone size: .
D gene: .
CDR3 length: 14
V gene: TRBV2
J gene: TRBJ2-3
CDR3 protein: CASSEQGQADTQYF
CDR3 DNA: TGTGCCAGCAGTGAGCAGGGTCAGGCAGATACGCAGTATTTT

clone size: few
D gene: TRBD1
CDR3 length: 16
V gene: TRBV24-1
J gene: TRBJ2-5
CDR3 protein: CATSDFPDRGQETQYF
CDR3 DNA: TGTGCCACCAGTGATTTCCCCGACAGGGGCCAAGAGACCCAGTACTTC

clone size: .
D gene: .
CDR3 length: 15
V gene: TRBV5-6
J gene: TRBJ2-3
CDR3 protein: CASSFPDGTGYAQYF
CDR3 DNA: TGTGCCAGCAGCTTCCCGGACGGGACGGGTTACGCGCAGTATTTT

clone size: .
D gene: .
CDR3 length: 14
V gene: TRBV6-1
J gene: TRBJ2-5
CDR3 protein: CASSEAPGGKTQYF
CDR3 DNA: TGTGCCAGCAGTGAAGCCCCAGGGGGGAAGACCCAGTACTTC

clone size: .
D gene: .
CDR3 length: 17
V gene: TRBV20-1
J gene: TRBJ2-4
CDR3 protein: CSARGREPSLAKNIQYF
CDR3 DNA: TGCAGTGCTAGAGGAAGGGAACCCAGTTTAGCCAAAAACATTCAGTACTTC

clone size: .
D gene: .
CDR3 length: 13
V gene: TRBV20-1
J gene: TRBJ2-3
CDR3 protein: CSASLVRTDTQYF
CDR3 DNA: TGCAGTGCTAGCCTAGTACGGACAGATACGCAGTATTTT

clone size: .
D gene: .
CDR3 length: 13
V gene: TRBV7-9
J gene: TRBJ2-1
CDR3 protein: CASSFIEGLEQFF
CDR3 DNA: TGTGCCAGCAGCTTTATAGAGGGACTTGAGCAGTTCTTC

clone size: few
D gene: .
CDR3 length: 12
V gene: TRBV20-1
J gene: TRBJ1-2
CDR3 protein: CSARDMLYGYTF
CDR3 DNA: TGCAGTGCTCGAGACATGCTCTATGGCTACACCTTC

clone size: .
D gene: TRBD2
CDR3 length: 18
V gene: TRBV10-3
J gene: TRBJ2-1
CDR3 protein: CAISESISGGGAYNEQFF
CDR3 DNA: TGTGCCATCAGTGAGTCGATAAGCGGGGGAGGGGCCTACAATGAGCAGTTCTTC

clone size: .
D gene: .
CDR3 length: 13
V gene: TRBV9
J gene: TRBJ2-7
CDR3 protein: CASSGGNDYEQYF
CDR3 DNA: TGTGCCAGCAGCGGGGGGAACGACTACGAGCAGTACTTC

clone size: .
D gene: .
CDR3 length: 14
V gene: TRBV7-2
J gene: TRBJ1-2
CDR3 protein: CASSQINNNYGYTF
CDR3 DNA: TGTGCCAGCAGCCAAATTAACAATAACTATGGCTACACCTTC

clone size: few
D gene: .
CDR3 length: 16
V gene: TRBV6-5
J gene: TRBJ2-5
CDR3 protein: CASSYSTGDAQETQYF
CDR3 DNA: TGTGCCAGCAGTTACTCCACGGGGGATGCACAAGAGACCCAGTACTTC

clone size: .
D gene: .
CDR3 length: 10
V gene: TRBV20-1
J gene: TRBJ1-2
CDR3 protein: CSARSNGYTF
CDR3 DNA: TGCAGTGCTAGAAGTAACGGCTACACCTTC

clone size: .
D gene: .
CDR3 length: 15
V gene: TRBV24-1
J gene: TRBJ2-5
CDR3 protein: CATSDRRQMGETQYF
CDR3 DNA: TGTGCCACCAGTGATCGGAGACAGATGGGAGAGACCCAGTACTTC

clone size: .
D gene: .
CDR3 length: 13
V gene: TRBV29-1
J gene: TRBJ2-3
CDR3 protein: CSVGVASTDTQYF
CDR3 DNA: TGCAGCGTTGGTGTGGCCTCCACAGATACGCAGTATTTT

clone size: .
D gene: TRBD1
CDR3 length: 19
V gene: TRBV7-6
J gene: TRBJ2-6
CDR3 protein: CASSLWGSRDSSGANVLTF
CDR3 DNA: TGTGCCAGCAGCTTATGGGGGTCCCGGGACAGCTCTGGGGCCAACGTCCTGACTTTC

clone size: .
D gene: .
CDR3 length: 15
V gene: TRBV28
J gene: TRBJ1-2
CDR3 protein: CASSRQGRGNYGYTF
CDR3 DNA: TGTGCCAGCAGTCGCCAGGGGCGCGGAAATTATGGCTACACCTTC

clone size: few
D gene: .
CDR3 length: 15
V gene: TRBV20-1
J gene: TRBJ2-5
CDR3 protein: CSASLLGGLQETQYF
CDR3 DNA: TGCAGTGCTAGCCTCCTCGGGGGGCTCCAAGAGACCCAGTACTTC

clone size: .
D gene: TRBD2
CDR3 length: 17
V gene: TRBV7-2
J gene: TRBJ2-3
CDR3 protein: CASSLLSGGVSTDTQYF
CDR3 DNA: TGTGCCAGCAGCTTACTTAGCGGGGGGGTTAGCACAGATACGCAGTATTTT

clone size: .
D gene: .
CDR3 length: 14
V gene: TRBV9
J gene: TRBJ2-5
CDR3 protein: CASSFTSTEETQYF
CDR3 DNA: TGTGCCAGCAGCTTTACATCTACCGAAGAGACCCAGTACTTC

clone size: .
D gene: TRBD1
CDR3 length: 15
V gene: TRBV3-1
J gene: TRBJ2-1
CDR3 protein: CASSIRTGVGDEQFF
CDR3 DNA: TGTGCCAGCAGCATCCGGACAGGGGTTGGAGATGAGCAGTTCTTC

clone size: .
D gene: TRBD1
CDR3 length: 15
V gene: TRBV27
J gene: TRBJ1-1
CDR3 protein: CASSQLRQGNTEAFF
CDR3 DNA: TGTGCCAGCAGTCAGCTAAGACAGGGGAACACTGAAGCTTTCTTT

clone size: .
D gene: TRBD2
CDR3 length: 16
V gene: TRBV20-1
J gene: TRBJ2-3
CDR3 protein: CSAASRLAGVGDTQYF
CDR3 DNA: TGCAGTGCTGCCAGTCGACTAGCGGGAGTCGGAGATACGCAGTATTTT

clone size: once
D gene: .
CDR3 length: 13
V gene: TRBV7-9
J gene: TRBJ2-7
CDR3 protein: CASSPTLSGEQYF
CDR3 DNA: TGTGCCAGCAGCCCCACTCTGAGCGGCGAGCAGTACTTC

clone size: .
D gene: TRBD1
CDR3 length: 15
V gene: TRBV28
J gene: TRBJ2-1
CDR3 protein: CASSPGQGGVQGQFF
CDR3 DNA: TGTGCCAGCTCACCTGGACAGGGTGGTGTACAGGGGCAGTTCTTC

clone size: .
D gene: .
CDR3 length: 15
V gene: TRBV15
J gene: TRBJ2-1
CDR3 protein: CATSREGGGAHEQFF
CDR3 DNA: TGTGCCACCAGCAGAGAAGGCGGAGGGGCACATGAGCAGTTCTTC

clone size: .
D gene: .
CDR3 length: 11
V gene: TRBV30
J gene: TRBJ2-5
CDR3 protein: CAWSQVETQYF
CDR3 DNA: TGTGCCTGGAGTCAAGTGGAGACCCAGTACTTC

clone size: .
D gene: .
CDR3 length: 11
V gene: TRBV29-1
J gene: TRBJ2-1
CDR3 protein: CSVWEDNEQFF
CDR3 DNA: TGCAGCGTTTGGGAGGACAATGAGCAGTTCTTC

clone size: once
D gene: .
CDR3 length: 14
V gene: TRBV12-3/TRBV12-4
J gene: TRBJ2-4
CDR3 protein: CAGSFALEGNIQYF
CDR3 DNA: TGTGCCGGCAGTTTTGCCCTCGAGGGGAACATTCAGTACTTC

clone size: .
D gene: TRBD1
CDR3 length: 12
V gene: TRBV28
J gene: TRBJ2-1
CDR3 protein: CASLNRGNEQFF
CDR3 DNA: TGTGCCAGCCTCAACAGGGGCAATGAGCAGTTCTTC

clone size: .
D gene: TRBD2
CDR3 length: 16
V gene: TRBV7-9
J gene: TRBJ2-7
CDR3 protein: CASSPFSGRVIDEQYF
CDR3 DNA: TGTGCCAGCAGCCCGTTTAGCGGGAGGGTTATCGACGAGCAGTACTTC

clone size: .
D gene: TRBD2
CDR3 length: 17
V gene: TRBV29-1
J gene: TRBJ2-3
CDR3 protein: CSTGLAGTDTSTDTQYF
CDR3 DNA: TGCAGCACAGGACTAGCGGGGACCGATACTAGCACAGATACGCAGTATTTT

clone size: .
D gene: TRBD2
CDR3 length: 13
V gene: TRBV14
J gene: TRBJ2-7
CDR3 protein: CASSYAGGVEQYF
CDR3 DNA: TGTGCCAGCAGCTACGCTGGGGGGGTCGAGCAGTACTTC

clone size: .
D gene: .
CDR3 length: 14
V gene: TRBV6-6
J gene: TRBJ2-7
CDR3 protein: CASSYKQGHNEQYF
CDR3 DNA: TGTGCCAGCAGTTACAAACAGGGACACAACGAGCAGTACTTC

clone size: .
D gene: .
CDR3 length: 15
V gene: TRBV7-9
J gene: TRBJ1-2
CDR3 protein: CASSSRDGENYGYTF
CDR3 DNA: TGTGCCAGCAGCTCCCGAGATGGGGAAAACTATGGCTACACCTTC

clone size: .
D gene: .
CDR3 length: 15
V gene: TRBV6-2/TRBV6-3
J gene: TRBJ1-2
CDR3 protein: CASSWSKGGNYGYTF
CDR3 DNA: TGTGCCAGCAGCTGGAGCAAAGGGGGTAACTATGGCTACACCTTC

clone size: .
D gene: .
CDR3 length: 13
V gene: TRBV7-2
J gene: TRBJ2-2
CDR3 protein: CASSLGQPGELFF
CDR3 DNA: TGTGCCAGCAGCTTAGGACAGCCCGGGGAGCTGTTTTTT

clone size: few
D gene: .
CDR3 length: 16
V gene: TRBV7-2
J gene: TRBJ2-4
CDR3 protein: CASSQIGQGAKNIQYF
CDR3 DNA: TGTGCCAGCAGCCAAATCGGCCAGGGGGCCAAAAACATTCAGTACTTC

clone size: .
D gene: TRBD1
CDR3 length: 13
V gene: TRBV6-6
J gene: TRBJ2-5
CDR3 protein: CASSQDRDGTQYF
CDR3 DNA: TGTGCCAGCAGCCAAGACAGGGATGGGACCCAGTACTTC

clone size: .
D gene: TRBD2
CDR3 length: 14
V gene: TRBV20-1
J gene: TRBJ2-7
CDR3 protein: CSAALAGGGYEQYF
CDR3 DNA: TGCAGTGCAGCTCTAGCGGGAGGAGGCTACGAGCAGTACTTC

clone size: once
D gene: TRBD1
CDR3 length: 14
V gene: TRBV20-1
J gene: TRBJ2-3
CDR3 protein: CSALGTGGKDTQYF
CDR3 DNA: TGCAGTGCTCTGGGGACAGGGGGAAAAGATACGCAGTATTTT

clone size: few
D gene: .
CDR3 length: 15
V gene: TRBV27
J gene: TRBJ2-5
CDR3 protein: CASSLSRVLSETQYF
CDR3 DNA: TGTGCCAGCAGTTTAAGCAGGGTATTGTCAGAGACCCAGTACTTC

clone size: .
D gene: TRBD2
CDR3 length: 15
V gene: TRBV12-3/TRBV12-4
J gene: TRBJ2-3
CDR3 protein: CASSFSSGPRRAQYF
CDR3 DNA: TGTGCCAGCAGTTTCTCTAGCGGCCCACGTAGGGCGCAGTATTTT

clone size: once
D gene: TRBD2
CDR3 length: 15
V gene: TRBV20-1
J gene: TRBJ2-1
CDR3 protein: CSARGGTRTYNEQFF
CDR3 DNA: TGCAGTGCGAGGGGCGGGACTAGGACCTACAATGAGCAGTTCTTC